These T cell receptor beta chains were read from a single sample in a study of glioma-infiltrating T cells after dendritic cell vaccination. Libraries were prepared by immunoSEQ multiplex PCR; TCRdb keeps only in-frame clonotypes and omits some of them. The sample yields 93,000 or so clones, roughly 76% seen once. The starting material was blood, obtained before dendritic cell vaccination. The receptor source for this set is a human donor with glioblastoma. Both conserved end residues are trimmed from each CDR3.

v_call cdr3_aa
TRBV30 AWADRGIYEQY
TRBV7-3 ASSLRGYNEQF
TRBV5-1 ASSQTADQETQY
TRBV13 ASSLDLRWGTDTQY
TRBV11-2 ASSLWDRGSADTQY
TRBV4-3 ASSQESIGTATQY
TRBV7-9 ASTRGGFSYEQY
TRBV7-9 ASSLLGVFAEAF
TRBV5-1 ASSLLQAGGEDTQY
TRBV6-1 ASSEIQGAEKLF
TRBV27 ASSLIWTEGPGAEAF
TRBV11-2 ASSLEQVNEKLF
TRBV5-1 ASNELGAVETQY
TRBV4-1 ASSQETSAEPSRGDRHNEQF
TRBV5-1 ASSLGQGGDEQF
TRBV10-1 ASSESTRGEQY
TRBV6-6 ASSRDSPGGSYEQY
TRBV5-6 ASSNTGFYEQY
TRBV11-2 ASSLYSTEAF
TRBV11-2 ASSLAPRGTGNYGYT
TRBV5-1 ASSLRQENTGELF
TRBV7-8 ASSVTGGIKEKLF
TRBV12-5 ASGGALQGYGQPQH
TRBV6-1 ASSGNMGATLRNTEAF
TRBV11-2 ASSLERDNSEF
TRBV20-1 SAPTGGAAY
TRBV5-4 ASSMGGAGTTDTQY
TRBV4-1 ASSHRTAIGNSPLH
TRBV27 ASSSLRGTQGVTGNTIY
TRBV19 ASKPDRASEKLF
TRBV10-2 ASSEGKLRGNTEAF
TRBV19 ASSLTGRDGYT
TRBV5-5 ASTLTAASEAF
TRBV19 ASSIDARNLYSNQPQH
TRBV6-1 ASSADRGHGNEQF
TRBV11-3 ASSFPLGGHHTEAF
TRBV28 ASSLTGNNEKLF
TRBV5-1 ASSLVAGDPYEQY
TRBV7-8 ASSRTGSYEQY
TRBV15 ATSRDSAGGPTGELF
TRBV7-3 ASSAQGLGYNEQF
TRBV19 ASSMRDNSPLH
TRBV19 ASNPGGPEVEQPQH
TRBV6-6 ASSTGTSRNEQF
TRBV4-2 ASSQSLFKGYYGYT
TRBV28 ASSIPTYEQY
TRBV5-1 ASSFGGTDTQY
TRBV27 ASSRAGPGNEKLF
TRBV29-1 SAGHPANTGELF
TRBV14 ASSQMGQTYGYT